Given below is one TCR beta chain in context. Its antigen is as yet unknown. V lost 7 bases, J lost 2 bases, and 8 bases lay in between. The CDR3 contains 12 residues. The data were taken from a study of Ad26.COV2.S vaccination and SARS-CoV-2 variants. General observations from the study: The TCR-based breadth and depth measures might underestimate overall T cell responses. Breadth measured for non-spike TCRs was similar across vaccine and placebo recipients.

Sequencing was performed with immunoSEQ multiplex PCR; in TCRdb, only in-frame clones are kept and a portion is missing. The sample consists of tens of thousands of clones, 83% of them appearing once. The sample here was peripheral blood, taken after recovery from COVID-19. The rearrangement uses TRBV12-3 or TRBV12-4 and TRBJ1-2; no definite D call. The clonotype comes from a human donor who had recovered from COVID-19. For the CDR3, the DNA is TGTGCCAGCACCGACCTGAACTATGGCTACACCTTC. Translated, it gives CASTDLNYGYTF.